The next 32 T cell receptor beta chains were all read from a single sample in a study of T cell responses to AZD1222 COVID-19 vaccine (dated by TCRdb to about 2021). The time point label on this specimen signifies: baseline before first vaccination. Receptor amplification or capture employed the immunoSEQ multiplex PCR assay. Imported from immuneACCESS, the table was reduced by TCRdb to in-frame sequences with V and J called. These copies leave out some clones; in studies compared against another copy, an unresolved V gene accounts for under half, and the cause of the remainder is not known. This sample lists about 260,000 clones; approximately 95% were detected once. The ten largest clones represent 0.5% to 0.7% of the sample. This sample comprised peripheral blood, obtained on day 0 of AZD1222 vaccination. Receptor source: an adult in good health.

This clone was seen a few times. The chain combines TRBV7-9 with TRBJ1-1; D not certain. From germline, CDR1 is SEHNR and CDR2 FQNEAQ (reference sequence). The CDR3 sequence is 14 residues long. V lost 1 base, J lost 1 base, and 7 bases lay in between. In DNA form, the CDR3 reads TGTGCCAGCAGCTTAGAAGGCGCGAACACTGAAGCTTTCTTT. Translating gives CASSLEGANTEAFF. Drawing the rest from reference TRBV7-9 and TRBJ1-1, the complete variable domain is DTGVSQNPRHKITKRGQNVTFRCDPISEHNRLYWYRQTLGQGPEFLTYFQNEAQLEKSRLLSDRFSAERPKGSFSTLEIQRTEQGDSAMYLCASSLEGANTEAFFGQGTRLTVV.

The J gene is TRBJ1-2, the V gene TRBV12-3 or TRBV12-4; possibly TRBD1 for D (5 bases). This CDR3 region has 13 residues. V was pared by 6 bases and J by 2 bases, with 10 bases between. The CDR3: CASSGPGNYGYTF. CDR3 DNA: TGTGCCAGCAGCGGCCCAGGGAACTATGGCTACACCTTC.

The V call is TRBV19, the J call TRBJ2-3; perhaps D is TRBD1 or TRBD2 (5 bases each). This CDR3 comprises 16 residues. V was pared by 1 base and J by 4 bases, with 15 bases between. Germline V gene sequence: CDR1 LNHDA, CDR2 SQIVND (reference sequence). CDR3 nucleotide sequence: TGTGCCAGTAGTATAGGGTACGAGGGGTCCTCAGATACGCAGTATTTT. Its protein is CASSIGYEGSSDTQYF.

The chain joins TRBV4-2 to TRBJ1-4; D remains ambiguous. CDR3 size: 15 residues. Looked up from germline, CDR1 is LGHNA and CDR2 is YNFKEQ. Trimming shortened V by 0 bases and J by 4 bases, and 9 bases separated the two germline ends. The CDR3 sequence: CASSQEARDNEKLFF. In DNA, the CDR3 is TGTGCCAGCAGCCAAGAGGCTCGGGATAATGAAAAACTGTTTTTT.

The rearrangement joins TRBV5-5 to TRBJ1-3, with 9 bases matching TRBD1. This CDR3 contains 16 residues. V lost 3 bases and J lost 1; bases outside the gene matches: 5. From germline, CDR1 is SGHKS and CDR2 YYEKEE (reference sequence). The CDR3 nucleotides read TGTGCCAGCAGCTCCTGGACAGGGGAGTCTGGAAACACCATATATTTT. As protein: CASSSWTGESGNTIYF.

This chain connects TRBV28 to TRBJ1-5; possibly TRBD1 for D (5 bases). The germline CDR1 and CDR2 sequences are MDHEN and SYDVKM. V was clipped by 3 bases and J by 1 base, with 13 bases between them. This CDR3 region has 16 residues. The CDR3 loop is CASSFWQGKSNQPQHF. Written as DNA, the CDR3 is TGTGCCAGCAGTTTTTGGCAGGGAAAGAGCAATCAGCCCCAGCATTTT.

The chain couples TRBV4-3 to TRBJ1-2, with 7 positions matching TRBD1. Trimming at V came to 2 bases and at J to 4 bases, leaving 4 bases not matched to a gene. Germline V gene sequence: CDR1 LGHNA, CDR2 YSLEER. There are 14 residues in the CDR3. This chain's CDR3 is CASSQPGQIYGYTF. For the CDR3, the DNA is TGCGCCAGCAGCCAACCGGGACAGATCTATGGCTACACCTTC.

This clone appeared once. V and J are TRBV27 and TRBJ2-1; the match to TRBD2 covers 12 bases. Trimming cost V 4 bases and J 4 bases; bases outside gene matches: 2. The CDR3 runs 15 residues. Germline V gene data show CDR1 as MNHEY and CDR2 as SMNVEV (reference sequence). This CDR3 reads CASSSLAGGYNEQFF. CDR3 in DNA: TGTGCCAGCAGTTCCCTAGCGGGAGGGTACAATGAGCAGTTCTTC.

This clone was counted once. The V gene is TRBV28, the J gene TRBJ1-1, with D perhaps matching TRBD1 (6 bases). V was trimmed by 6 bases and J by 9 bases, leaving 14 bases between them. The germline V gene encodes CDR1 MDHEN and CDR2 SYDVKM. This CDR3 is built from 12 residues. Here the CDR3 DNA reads TGTGCCAGCAGCCTAGGACAGAAGCAAGCTTTCTTT. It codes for CASSLGQKQAFF.

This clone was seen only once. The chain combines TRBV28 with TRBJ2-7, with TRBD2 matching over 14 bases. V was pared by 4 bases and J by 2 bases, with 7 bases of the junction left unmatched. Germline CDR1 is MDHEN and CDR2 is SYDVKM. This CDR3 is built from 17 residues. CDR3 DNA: TGTGCCAGCAGTTCCCCAACGGGACTAGCGGGAGCCTACGAGCAGTACTTC. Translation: CASSSPTGLAGAYEQYF.

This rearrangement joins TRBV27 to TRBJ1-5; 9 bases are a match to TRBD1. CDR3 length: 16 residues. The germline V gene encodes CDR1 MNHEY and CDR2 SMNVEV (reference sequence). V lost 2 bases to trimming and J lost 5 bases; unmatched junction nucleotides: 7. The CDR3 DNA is TGTGCCAGCAGTTTAAGAGGACAGGGGAGGCATCAGCCCCAGCATTTT. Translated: CASSLRGQGRHQPQHF.

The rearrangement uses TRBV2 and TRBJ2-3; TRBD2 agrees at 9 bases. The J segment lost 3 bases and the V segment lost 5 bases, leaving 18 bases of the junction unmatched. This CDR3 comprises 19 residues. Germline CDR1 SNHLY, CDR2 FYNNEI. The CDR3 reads CASSLSPGSGRGRTDTQYF. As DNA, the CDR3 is TGTGCCAGCAGTCTCTCGCCGGGTAGCGGGAGAGGGAGGACAGATACGCAGTATTTT.

CDR3 residues: CASSEGLAGVYEQFF. The CDR3 DNA is TGCGCCAGCAGTGAGGGACTAGCGGGGGTCTATGAGCAGTTCTTC. The J gene is TRBJ2-1, the V gene TRBV10-1; 13 nucleotides align to TRBD2. Unmatched junction bases numbered 3, after V lost 2 bases and J lost 8 bases. Germline V gene data show CDR1 as WNHNN and CDR2 as SYGVQD (reference sequence). The CDR3 is 15 residues long.

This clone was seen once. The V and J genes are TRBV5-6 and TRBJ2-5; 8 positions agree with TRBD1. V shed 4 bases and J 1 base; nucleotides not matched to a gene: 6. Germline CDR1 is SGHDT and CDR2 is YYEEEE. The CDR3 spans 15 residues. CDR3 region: CASSPTGAPQETQYF. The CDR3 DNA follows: TGTGCCAGCAGCCCGACAGGGGCGCCCCAAGAGACCCAGTACTTC.

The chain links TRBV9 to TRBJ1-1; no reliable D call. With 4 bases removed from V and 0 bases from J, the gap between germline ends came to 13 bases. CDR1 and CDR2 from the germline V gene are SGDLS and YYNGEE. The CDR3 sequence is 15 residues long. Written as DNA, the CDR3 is TGTGCCAGCAGCTTCTTGCCGGGGTTGAACACTGAAGCTTTCTTT. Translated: CASSFLPGLNTEAFF.

CDR3 residues: CASSMSETSPYF. The CDR3 DNA reads as TGTGCCAGCAGTATGAGCGAAACCAGCCCGTACTTC. This chain joins TRBV28 and TRBJ2-7; unclear D gene. The V end was cut by 5 bases, the J end by 12 bases, with 17 bases between. The CDR3 is 12 amino acids. CDR1 is MDHEN and CDR2 is SYDVKM in the germline V gene.

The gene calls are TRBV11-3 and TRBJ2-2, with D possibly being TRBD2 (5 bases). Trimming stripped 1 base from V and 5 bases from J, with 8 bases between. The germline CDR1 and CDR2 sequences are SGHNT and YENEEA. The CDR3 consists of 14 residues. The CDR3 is CASSLGGQTGELFF. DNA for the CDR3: TGTGCCAGCAGCTTAGGAGGGCAGACCGGGGAGCTGTTTTTT. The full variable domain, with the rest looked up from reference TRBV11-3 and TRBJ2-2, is EAGVVQSPRYKIIEKKQPVAFWCNPISGHNTLYWYLQNLGQGPELLIRYENEEAVDDSQLPKDRFSAERLKGVDSTLKIQPAELGDSAVYLCASSLGGQTGELFFGEGSRLTVL.

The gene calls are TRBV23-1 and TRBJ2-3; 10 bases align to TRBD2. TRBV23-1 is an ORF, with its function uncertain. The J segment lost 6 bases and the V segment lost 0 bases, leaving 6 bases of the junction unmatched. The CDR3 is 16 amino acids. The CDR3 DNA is TGCGCCAGCAGTCAATCTACTAGCGGGGCCGGGGATACGCAGTATTTT. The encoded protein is CASSQSTSGAGDTQYF.

The CDR3: CASRAGPSETQYF. Written as DNA, the CDR3 is TGCGCCAGCAGAGCAGGGCCCTCGGAGACCCAGTACTTC. The V and J genes are TRBV5-1 and TRBJ2-5, with TRBD1 as a possible D gene (5 bases). Trimming left V 5 bases short and J 5 bases short, with 13 bases between. The CDR3 sequence is 13 residues long. Germline CDR1 SGHRS, CDR2 YFSETQ. Based on the CDR3 plus reference TRBV5-1 and TRBJ2-5, the full variable domain is KAGVTQTPRYLIKTRGQQVTLSCSPISGHRSVSWYQQTPGQGLQFLFEYFSETQRNKGNFPGRFSGRQFSNSRSEMNVSTLELGDSALYLCASRAGPSETQYFGPGTRLLVL.

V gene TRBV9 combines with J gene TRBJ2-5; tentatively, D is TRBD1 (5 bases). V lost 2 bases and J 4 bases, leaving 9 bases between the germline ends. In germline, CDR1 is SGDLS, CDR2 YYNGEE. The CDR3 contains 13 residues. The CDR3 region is CASSVGRGETQYF. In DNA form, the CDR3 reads TGTGCCAGCAGCGTCGGTAGGGGAGAGACCCAGTACTTC.

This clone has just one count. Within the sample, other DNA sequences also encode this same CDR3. CDR3 in DNA: TGCGCCAGCAGCCCCGGGGGGAACACTGAAGCTTTCTTT. This gives the protein CASSPGGNTEAFF. V is TRBV5-1 and J is TRBJ1-1, with D maybe TRBD1 (5 bases). The V and J ends lost 4 bases and 1 base respectively, with 8 bases between them. Germline V gene data show CDR1 as SGHRS and CDR2 as YFSETQ. CDR3 size: 13 residues.

The CDR3 region is CASSRDGNYGYTF. The CDR3 nucleotides read TGTGCCAGCTCCCGGGACGGAAACTATGGCTACACCTTC. The chain links TRBV27 to TRBJ1-2; D perhaps matches TRBD1 (5 bases). V gave up 8 bases and J gave up 2 bases, with 12 bases separating them. The germline V gene has CDR1 MNHEY and CDR2 SMNVEV (reference sequence). This CDR3 comprises 13 residues.

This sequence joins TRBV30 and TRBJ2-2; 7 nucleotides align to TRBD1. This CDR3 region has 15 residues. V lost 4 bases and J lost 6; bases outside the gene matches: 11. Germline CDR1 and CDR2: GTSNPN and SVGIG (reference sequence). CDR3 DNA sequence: TGTGCCTGGACTCCAGGGGGACACCCTCCCGGGGAGCTGTTTTTT. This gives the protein CAWTPGGHPPGELFF. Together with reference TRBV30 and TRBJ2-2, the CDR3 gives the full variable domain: SQTIHQWPATLVQPVGSPLSLECTVEGTSNPNLYWYRQAAGRGLQLLFYSVGIGQISSEVPQNLSASRPQDRQFILSSKKLLLSDSGFYLCAWTPGGHPPGELFFGEGSRLTVL.

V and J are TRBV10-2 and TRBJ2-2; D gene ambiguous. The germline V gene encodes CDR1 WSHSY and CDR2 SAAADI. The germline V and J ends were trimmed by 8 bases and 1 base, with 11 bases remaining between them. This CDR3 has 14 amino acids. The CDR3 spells CASRGRGNTGELFF. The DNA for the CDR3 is TGCGCCAGCCGAGGACGAGGGAACACCGGGGAGCTGTTTTTT.

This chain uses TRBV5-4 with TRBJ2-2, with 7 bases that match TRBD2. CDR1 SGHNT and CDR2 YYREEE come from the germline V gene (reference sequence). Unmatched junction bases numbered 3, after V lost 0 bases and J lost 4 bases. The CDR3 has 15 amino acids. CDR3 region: CASSLGGGTTGELFF. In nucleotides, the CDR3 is TGTGCCAGCAGCTTGGGCGGGGGTACCACCGGGGAGCTGTTTTTT.

Here the CDR3 DNA reads TGTGCCTGGTCTAGCCTAGGGACACGCACTGAAGCTTTCTTT. Translating it yields CAWSSLGTRTEAFF. The chain joins TRBV30 to TRBJ1-1, with D tentatively TRBD1 (6 bases). There are 14 residues in the CDR3. Germline V gene data show CDR1 as GTSNPN and CDR2 as SVGIG (reference sequence). Trimming pared 5 bases from V and 4 bases from J, leaving 17 bases between. Drawing the rest from reference TRBV30 and TRBJ1-1, the complete variable domain is SQTIHQWPATLVQPVGSPLSLECTVEGTSNPNLYWYRQAAGRGLQLLFYSVGIGQISSEVPQNLSASRPQDRQFILSSKKLLLSDSGFYLCAWSSLGTRTEAFFGQGTRLTVV.

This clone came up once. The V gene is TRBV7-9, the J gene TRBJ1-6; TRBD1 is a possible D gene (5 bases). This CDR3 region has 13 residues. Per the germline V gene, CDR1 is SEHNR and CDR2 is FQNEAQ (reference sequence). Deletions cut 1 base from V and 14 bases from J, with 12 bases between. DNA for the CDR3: TGTGCCAGCAGCTTAGAGGGGCGGGGCACCCTCCACTTT. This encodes CASSLEGRGTLHF.

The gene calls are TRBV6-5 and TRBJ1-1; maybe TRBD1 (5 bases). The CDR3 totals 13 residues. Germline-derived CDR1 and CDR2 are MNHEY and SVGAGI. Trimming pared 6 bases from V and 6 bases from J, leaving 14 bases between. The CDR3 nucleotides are TGTGCCAGCAGGCCAGGGATACTCTCTGAAGCTTTCTTT. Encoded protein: CASRPGILSEAFF.

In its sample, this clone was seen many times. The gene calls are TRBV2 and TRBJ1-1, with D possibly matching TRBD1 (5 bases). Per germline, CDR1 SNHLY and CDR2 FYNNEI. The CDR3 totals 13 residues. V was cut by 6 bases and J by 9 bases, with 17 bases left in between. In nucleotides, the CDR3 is TGTGCCAGCAGAACTCCCCGACAGCTCAAAGCTTTCTTT. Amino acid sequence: CASRTPRQLKAFF. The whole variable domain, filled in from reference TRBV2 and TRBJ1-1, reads EPEVTQTPSHQVTQMGQEVILRCVPISNHLYFYWYRQILGQKVEFLVSFYNNEISEKSEIFDDQFSVERPDGSNFTLKIRSTKLEDSAMYFCASRTPRQLKAFFGQGTRLTVV.

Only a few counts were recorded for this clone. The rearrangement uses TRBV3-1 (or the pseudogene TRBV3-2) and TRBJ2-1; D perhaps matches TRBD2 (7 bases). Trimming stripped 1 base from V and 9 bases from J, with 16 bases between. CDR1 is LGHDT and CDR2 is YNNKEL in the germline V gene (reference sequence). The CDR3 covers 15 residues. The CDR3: CASSQVQGGAGEQFF. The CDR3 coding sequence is TGTGCCAGCAGCCAAGTACAGGGAGGGGCTGGTGAGCAGTTCTTC.

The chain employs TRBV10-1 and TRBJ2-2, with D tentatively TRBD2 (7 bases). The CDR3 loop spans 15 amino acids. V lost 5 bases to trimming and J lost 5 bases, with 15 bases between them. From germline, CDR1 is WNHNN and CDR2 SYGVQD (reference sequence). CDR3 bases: TGCGCCAGCAGTCATGGGGGGGGCGATACCGGGGAGCTGTTTTTT. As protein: CASSHGGGDTGELFF.

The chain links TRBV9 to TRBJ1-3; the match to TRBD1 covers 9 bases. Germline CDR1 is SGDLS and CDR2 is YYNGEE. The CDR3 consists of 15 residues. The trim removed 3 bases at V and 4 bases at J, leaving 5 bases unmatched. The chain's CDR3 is CASSASGTGGNTIYF. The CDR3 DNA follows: TGTGCCAGCAGCGCCTCCGGGACAGGGGGAAACACCATATATTTT.